Presented here are 30 T cell receptor beta chains from one specimen sequenced in a study of T cells after yellow fever vaccination. TCRdb re-called the 5' RACE reads through MiXCR, storing one row per CDR3 protein. In the table there are 250,000 to 350,000 distinct CDR3 sequences, 6.8% of which are singletons. The sequences come from PBMCs, collected roughly 47 days after the first yellow fever vaccination. The receptors were gathered from a man younger than 35 who received the YFV17D yellow fever vaccine.

Concerning this clonotype: A much more abundant neighbour one base away suggests this may be a read error. The rearrangement joins TRBV5-1 to TRBJ1-2, with D uncertain. The V gene's germline CDR1 is SGHRS and CDR2 YFSETQ. This CDR3 has 13 residues. V lost 1 base, J lost 5 bases, and 9 bases lay in between. The CDR3 loop is CASSLMPDYGYTF. CDR3 DNA sequence: TGCGCCAGCAGCTTGATGCCGGATTATGGCTACACCTTC. Filled out from reference TRBV5-1 and TRBJ1-2, the complete variable domain reads KAGVTQTPRYLIKTRGQQVTLSCSPISGHRSVSWYQQTPGQGLQFLFEYFSETQRNKGNFPGRFSGRQFSNSRSEMNVSTLELGDSALYLCASSLMPDYGYTFGSGTRLTVV.

There are many counts of this clonotype. The rearrangement joins TRBV29-1 to TRBJ1-1, with D unclear. CDR3 length: 15 residues. V lost 0 bases, J lost 1 base, and 12 bases lay in between. Germline V gives CDR1 SQVTM, CDR2 ANQGSEA. The DNA for the CDR3 is TGCAGCGTTGAAGATTTGACGGTGGCGAACACTGAAGCTTTCTTT. Its translation: CSVEDLTVANTEAFF.

This clonotype was observed a few times. The J gene is TRBJ2-1, the V gene TRBV5-6; no firm D call. The CDR3 runs 15 residues. The germline CDR1 and CDR2 sequences are SGHDT and YYEEEE. With 4 bases removed from V and 5 bases from J, the gap between germline ends came to 16 bases. In DNA, the CDR3 is TGTGCCAGCAGCCCGGACCTACTCCGGGACAATGAGCAGTTCTTC. Translated, it gives CASSPDLLRDNEQFF.

In this sample, this clonotype turned up a few times. The chain has TRBV20-1 and TRBJ2-1; weak D call: TRBD1 (5 bases). The CDR3 has 13 residues. Germline CDR1 and CDR2: DFQATT and SNEGSKA (reference sequence). V was shortened by 3 bases and J by 7 bases, with 13 bases between the two germline ends. CDR3 nucleotide sequence: TGCAGTGCTAGCCACGGTGCAGGGAATGAGCAGTTCTTC. Its translation is CSASHGAGNEQFF.

The rearrangement uses TRBV18 and TRBJ2-7, with D possibly TRBD2 on 6 matching bases. Germline V lookup: CDR1 KGHSH, CDR2 LQKENI. CDR3 length: 12 residues. V gave up 5 bases and J gave up 6 bases, with 11 bases separating them. Written as DNA, the CDR3 is TGTGCCAGCTCATCCGGGACTCGCGAGCAGTACGTC. Translating it yields CASSSGTREQYV.

The chain employs TRBV19 and TRBJ2-1, with D possibly being TRBD2 (6 bases). CDR3 length equals 15 residues. Germline values: CDR1 LNHDA, CDR2 SQIVND (reference sequence). Deletions cut 4 bases from V and 4 bases from J, with 14 bases between. The CDR3 sequence is CASSSTGVRYNEQFF. CDR3 bases: TGTGCCAGTAGTAGCACGGGGGTTCGTTACAATGAGCAGTTCTTC.

V usage is TRBV12-3 or TRBV12-4 and J usage is TRBJ2-2; 7 positions match TRBD2. Trimming took 3 bases from V and 3 from J; bases not matched to a gene: 4. The CDR3 is 15 residues long. As DNA, the CDR3 is TGTGCCAGCAGTTTTGGGGGGGGATACACCGGGGAGCTGTTTTTT. It is translated as CASSFGGGYTGELFF.

The V call is TRBV5-4, the J call TRBJ2-7; D unresolved. V lost 2 bases and J lost 1, with 7 bases in between. This CDR3 is 13 amino acids long. CDR1 is SGHNT, CDR2 YYREEE, per germline (reference sequence). CDR3 coding DNA: TGTGCCAGCAGCTTCCCAGAGTCCTACGAGCAGTACTTC. Amino acid sequence: CASSFPESYEQYF.

This clonotype was found many times. This chain joins TRBV20-1 and TRBJ2-1; tentative D call: TRBD2 (6 bases). The germline V and J ends were trimmed by 1 base and 0 bases, with 10 bases remaining between them. CDR1 and CDR2 (germline): DFQATT, SNEGSKA (reference sequence). This CDR3 is built from 15 residues. This CDR3 is CSARVTGSSYNEQFF. Here the CDR3 DNA reads TGCAGTGCTAGAGTGACCGGGAGCTCCTACAATGAGCAGTTCTTC.

The table lists this clonotype with many counts. V is TRBV6-5 and J is TRBJ2-3; D is unresolved. Trimming took 6 bases from V and 6 from J, leaving 10 bases between them. The germline V gene has CDR1 MNHEY and CDR2 SVGAGI. The CDR3 sequence is 12 residues long. DNA for the CDR3: TGTGCCAGCAGCTCCGACGGGGATACGCAGTATTTT. Translation: CASSSDGDTQYF.

Here the CDR3 reads CASNNEGETQYF. DNA of the CDR3: TGTGCCAGCAACAATGAGGGGGAGACCCAGTACTTC. The rearrangement uses TRBV5-4 and TRBJ2-5; either TRBD1 or TRBD2 may supply D (5 bases each). Germline CDR1 is SGHNT and CDR2 is YYREEE (reference sequence). V was clipped by 6 bases and J by 5 bases, with 11 bases between them. The CDR3 runs to 12 residues.

This clonotype was counted between two and nine times. This chain uses TRBV6-1 with TRBJ2-1, with TRBD1 as a possible D gene (6 bases). The CDR3 length is 13 residues. Germline CDR1 reads MNHNS; CDR2 reads SASEGT. Trimming shortened V by 8 bases and J by 8 bases, and 16 bases separated the two germline ends. CDR3 in amino acids: CASGEVGAYEQFF. CDR3 DNA: TGTGCCAGCGGCGAGGTGGGGGCCTATGAGCAGTTCTTC.

The V call is TRBV19, the J call TRBJ2-7; 9 positions agree with TRBD1. CDR1 is LNHDA and CDR2 is SQIVND in the germline V gene (reference sequence). The CDR3 has 12 amino acids. Trimming at V came to 8 bases and at J to 4 bases, leaving 3 bases not matched to a gene. CDR3 nucleotides: TGTGCCAGTGGGACAGGGCCATACGAGCAGTACTTC. Its protein is CASGTGPYEQYF.

In its sample, this clonotype was seen many times. V is TRBV15 and J is TRBJ2-5; D is undetermined. In germline, CDR1 is LNHNV, CDR2 YYDKDF (reference sequence). CDR3 length: 15 amino acids. V lost 0 bases and J lost 1, with 9 bases in between. CDR3 sequence (DNA): TGTGCCACCAGCAGAGAGAAGGGTAGCCAAGAGACCCAGTACTTC. This sequence encodes CATSREKGSQETQYF.

The rearrangement joins TRBV12-3 or TRBV12-4 to TRBJ2-6; D possibly corresponds to TRBD2 (7 bases). The length of the CDR3 is 17 residues. Trimming shortened V by 4 bases and J by 2 bases, and 15 bases separated the two germline ends. CDR3 DNA sequence: TGTGCCAGCAGTTCCCCGGGGGGCGCAGCTGGGGCCAACGTCCTGACTTTC. This encodes CASSSPGGAAGANVLTF.

This clonotype was counted a few times. The chain couples TRBV5-1 to TRBJ2-1; 9 nucleotides agree with TRBD1. Looked up from germline, CDR1 is SGHRS and CDR2 is YFSETQ. V trimming: 0 bases; J trimming: 3 bases; junction bases outside the gene matches: 4. This CDR3 has 16 residues. CDR3 sequence (DNA): TGCGCCAGCAGCTTGGCCGCGGGACAGGGCTACAATGAGCAGTTCTTC. The encoded protein is CASSLAAGQGYNEQFF.

DNA for the CDR3: TGTGCCAGCACCTTTAGAGTAGGGGCGCTAGTTACACATACGCAGTATTTT. Its protein is CASTFRVGALVTHTQYF. The chain couples TRBV12-3 or TRBV12-4 to TRBJ2-3; D perhaps matches TRBD1 (5 bases). The CDR3 sequence is 17 residues long. V shed 7 bases and J shed 7 bases, with 27 bases lying between them.

This chain links TRBV5-6 with TRBJ2-1; TRBD2 matches 10 bases. Trimming took 3 bases from V and 0 from J; bases not matched to a gene: 15. CDR3 length: 20 residues. Germline V gives CDR1 SGHDT, CDR2 YYEEEE. The CDR3 nucleotides are TGTGCCAGCAGCTCGCTTATGGGTAGCGGGGGGCTGAGCTCCTACAATGAGCAGTTCTTC. It is translated as CASSSLMGSGGLSSYNEQFF.

The chain links TRBV5-4 to TRBJ2-3; TRBD2 might be the D (6 bases). Deletions cut 4 bases from V and 2 bases from J, with 11 bases between. This CDR3 comprises 14 residues. Germline CDR1 reads SGHNT; CDR2 reads YYREEE (reference sequence). The CDR3: CASSTEGLTDTQYF. The CDR3 DNA sequence: TGTGCCAGCAGCACAGAGGGACTCACAGATACGCAGTATTTT.

This clonotype was detected only a few times. The DNA of the CDR3 is TGTGCCAGCAGCTTAGGGGAGGGGCCCACAGATACGCAGTATTTT. This translates into CASSLGEGPTDTQYF. The chain employs TRBV7-2 and TRBJ2-3; 7 bases map to TRBD2. Trimming took 1 base from V and 2 from J; bases not matched to a gene: 3. Germline CDR1 is SGHTA and CDR2 is FQGNSA. The CDR3 contains 15 residues.

Remarks on this clonotype: At one of its ends the junction is not consistent with the germline gene, which may arise from a read error. The genes are TRBV3-1 and TRBJ2-5, with 8 bases that match TRBD2. The germline V gene encodes CDR1 LGHDT and CDR2 YNNKEL (reference sequence). The CDR3 spans 15 residues. CDR3 DNA: TGTGCCAGCACCCAAGTGGCTAGCGGGCAAGAGACCCAGTACTTC. Protein sequence: CASTQVASGQETQYF.

About this clonotype: One end of the junction fails to match germline, which may point to a read error. The chain joins TRBV19 to TRBJ1-5, with D possibly TRBD1 on 5 matching bases. This CDR3 spans 14 amino acids. CDR1 is LNHDA and CDR2 is SQIVND in the germline V gene (reference sequence). This chain's CDR3 is CASNNRGPTWPPHF. CDR3 DNA: TGTGCCAGTAACAACCGGGGCCCGACATGGCCCCCGCATTTT.

This clonotype was counted at least ten times. One junction end does not reproduce the germline sequence, and a read error may be involved. V and J are TRBV18 and TRBJ2-1; D possibly corresponds to TRBD1 (6 bases). Germline values: CDR1 KGHSH, CDR2 LQKENI. This CDR3 spans 12 amino acids. The CDR3 spells CASSPQGDEQFF. The CDR3 nucleotides are TGTGCCAGCTCGCCACAGGGAGATGAGCAGTTCTTC. Full variable domain (outside the CDR3, taken from reference TRBV18 and TRBJ2-1): NAGVMQNPRHLVRRRGQEARLRCSPMKGHSHVYWYRQLPEEGLKFMVYLQKENIIDESGMPKERFSAEFPKEGPSILRIQQVVRGDSAAYFCASSPQGDEQFFGPGTRLTVL.

This clonotype turned up a few times. This rearrangement joins TRBV7-6 to TRBJ1-1; D is ambiguous. V lost 5 bases and J lost 5, with 15 bases in between. The CDR3 has 14 amino acids. In germline, CDR1 is SGHVS, CDR2 FNYEAQ. CDR3 sequence reads: CASSRAREGTEAFF. DNA for the CDR3: TGTGCCAGCAGCCGGGCGAGGGAAGGAACTGAAGCTTTCTTT. Filled out from reference TRBV7-6 and TRBJ1-1, the complete variable domain reads GAGVSQSPRYKVTKRGQDVALRCDPISGHVSLYWYRQALGQGPEFLTYFNYEAQQDKSGLPNDRFSAERPEGSISTLTIQRTEQRDSAMYRCASSRAREGTEAFFGQGTRLTVV.

This clonotype has only a few counts. V usage is TRBV20-1 and J usage is TRBJ1-2; TRBD1 might be the D (5 bases). Trimming cost V 4 bases and J 0 bases, with 12 bases left between them. In germline, CDR1 is DFQATT, CDR2 SNEGSKA (reference sequence). The CDR3 covers 14 residues. The CDR3 region is CSATRQTTNYGYTF. CDR3 nucleotide sequence: TGCAGTGCTACCCGACAGACTACTAACTATGGCTACACCTTC.

This sequence joins TRBV10-3 and TRBJ2-7; TRBD1 aligns across 7 bases. Germline V lookup: CDR1 ENHRY, CDR2 SYGVKD. Losses at the gene ends were 5 bases for V and 2 bases for J; bases not matched to a gene: 6. This CDR3 has 14 residues. CDR3 amino acids: CAISRTGAAYEQYF. The CDR3 DNA is TGTGCCATCAGTCGAACAGGGGCGGCCTACGAGCAGTACTTC.

The CDR3, as DNA: TGTGCCAGCTCAGGGGCCTCCCAACAACGGGGTACGCAGTATTTT. It yields the protein CASSGASQQRGTQYF. This rearrangement joins TRBV18 to TRBJ2-3, with D perhaps matching TRBD1 or TRBD2 (5 bases each). This CDR3 is 15 amino acids long. Germline V gene data show CDR1 as KGHSH and CDR2 as LQKENI. V lost 5 bases and J lost 8, with 20 bases in between.

This clonotype was counted a few times. CDR3 sequence (DNA): TGTGCCAGCAGCGCGGGAATCACGGGGGGTCCCACAGATACGCAGTATTTT. Its protein product is CASSAGITGGPTDTQYF. The chain carries TRBV9 and TRBJ2-3, with 7 bases lining up with TRBD2. This CDR3 is 17 amino acids long. The germline V gene has CDR1 SGDLS and CDR2 YYNGEE. The V gene end was trimmed by 3 bases and the J gene end by 2 bases; junction bases not matched to a gene: 12.

This clonotype has a handful of counts. This rearrangement joins TRBV6-1 to TRBJ2-1, with 10 bases lining up with TRBD1. V gave up 3 bases and J gave up 5 bases; unmatched junction bases: 7. CDR3 length equals 16 residues. Germline lookup yields CDR1 MNHNS and CDR2 SASEGT. The DNA for the CDR3 is TGTGCCAGCAGTGAGATCCCGGGACAGGGGAACAATGAGCAGTTCTTC. It encodes CASSEIPGQGNNEQFF.

This clonotype was recorded at least ten times. The chain recombines TRBV5-1 with TRBJ2-1; D is unclear. Between the trimmed V and J ends, which lost 0 bases and 0 bases, there was a span of 7 bases. Germline V lookup: CDR1 SGHRS, CDR2 YFSETQ. This CDR3 has 15 residues. The CDR3 region is CASSLGGFSYNEQFF. DNA for the CDR3: TGCGCCAGCAGCTTGGGGGGTTTCTCCTACAATGAGCAGTTCTTC.